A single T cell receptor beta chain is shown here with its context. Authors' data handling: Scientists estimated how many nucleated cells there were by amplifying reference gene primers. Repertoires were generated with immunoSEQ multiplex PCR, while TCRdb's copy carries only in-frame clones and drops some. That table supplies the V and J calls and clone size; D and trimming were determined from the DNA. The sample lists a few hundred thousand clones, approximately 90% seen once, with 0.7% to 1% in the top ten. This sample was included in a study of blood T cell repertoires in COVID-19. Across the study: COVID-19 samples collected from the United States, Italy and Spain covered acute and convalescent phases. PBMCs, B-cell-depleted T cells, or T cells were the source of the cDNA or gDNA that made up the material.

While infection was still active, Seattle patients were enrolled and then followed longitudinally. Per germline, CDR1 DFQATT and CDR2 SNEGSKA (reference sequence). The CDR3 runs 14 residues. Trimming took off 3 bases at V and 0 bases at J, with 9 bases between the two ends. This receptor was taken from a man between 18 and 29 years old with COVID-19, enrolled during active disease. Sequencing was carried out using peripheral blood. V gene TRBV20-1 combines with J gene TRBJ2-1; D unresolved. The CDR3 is CSASSPGSYNEQFF. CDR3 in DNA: TGCAGTGCTAGTTCACCCGGCTCCTACAATGAGCAGTTCTTC.